The clone carrying this TCR beta chain was seen repeatedly, ten times or more. This sample is drawn from a study of shared clonotypes between healthy human individuals. Study in general: Aged between 18 and 49, the donors were a couple of women and a few men.

Measured with immunoSEQ multiplex PCR; TCRdb has only the in-frame clones, and not every one. The sample has about 1.1 million clones, around three quarters seen once; the top ten hold 0.89%. Germline CDR1 SGDLS, CDR2 YYNGEE. The CDR3 spans 14 residues. V trimming: 4 bases; J trimming: 2 bases; junction bases outside the gene matches: 6. J is TRBJ2-7 and V is TRBV9; 7 bases fit TRBD1. The receptor's source is a young man in good health. Some clones in this sample may be carry-over from other donors' samples. The specimen was memory CD4+ T cells from PBMCs. Subset noted: CD45RA-negative fraction. CDR3 sequence: CASSLRQGTYEQYF. The DNA of the CDR3 is TGTGCCAGCAGCCTCAGACAGGGAACCTACGAGCAGTACTTC.